The present entry profiles one TCR beta chain with its context. This clonotype was counted many times. This clone's antigen is unknown. No much larger clone exists at a distance of one base, and base qualities are not known. The sample is drawn from a study of glioma-infiltrating T cells (dated by TCRdb to 2016 to 2018). A note on the overall study: Glioma tissue, non-neoplastic brain tissue and matched peripheral blood mononuclear cells were used as sources from which TCR alpha- and beta-chain repertoires were sequenced. To measure how far tissue and blood T-cell populations diverged, each tissue-infiltrating repertoire was compared against the peripheral blood repertoire of the same patient. Three low-grade glioma patients, several primary glioblastoma patients and three non-glioma patients contributing non-neoplastic brain tissue were included in the paired cohort.

The iRepertoire nested amplicon-rescue multiplex PCR (arm-PCR) platform was used to amplify TCR alpha and beta CDR3 regions from RNA. The input for one-step reverse transcription and amplification was about 100-400 ng of either tissue mRNA or PBMC total RNA. Following bead purification, Illumina adapters were added by a secondary multiplex PCR, and libraries between 200 and 400 bp were gel-purified. Internal 6-nucleotide barcodes were carried by the libraries and were used for demultiplexing. Sequencing of the libraries was done on an Illumina MiSeq using 2x220 or 2x250 nucleotide paired-end reads. The paper's data handling went like this. Paired reads were merged using FLASH 1.2.11 and were aligned to the GRCh37 human genome using BWA-MEM, after which TRA and TRB reads were extracted. An IMGT-derived reference of cassette sequences and CDR3 motifs, with pseudogenes included, was used for V and J assignment. Reads were translated in three frames, and productive CDR3s were defined as those with a C...FGXG motif and no stop codons. Unique combinations of V-J cassette pair and CDR3 amino acid sequence were defined as clonotypes. Reads were filtered by Hamming distance, thresholded by each sample's sequence error rate in mapped regions. TCRdb redid the processing of the public reads, applying fastp at Q25 and MiXCR, and retained in-frame beta chains. Under each unique CDR3 protein, matching rows form one entry showing the most common genes and DNA. TCRdb's processing, not the authors' own work, is the source of the V and J calls. The sample has about 130,000 distinct CDR3 sequences on record, roughly 25% of them singletons. The leading ten clones occupy 13% to 15% of the sample.

What the study reported, not specific to this receptor: Group comparisons were based on small numbers of patients: three non-neoplastic, three low-grade glioma and about eight glioblastoma patients. Tissue and blood shared very few CDR3 sequences, a result attributed to high CDR3 diversity and limited sampling. VJ-independent divergence between tissue and blood was lower than expected in non-neoplastic patients but higher than expected in all gliomas, particularly low-grade gliomas.

CDR3 length: 15 amino acids, cysteine to phenylalanine. The only DNA kept is the CDR3, 45 bases in frame from the first base. CDR1 and CDR2, looked up from the germline V gene, are SGHTA and FQGNSA. Deletion took 1 base off V and 3 bases off J, with a span of 13 bases between the germline ends. The specimen sequenced was glioma tissue, nonneoplastic brain tissue, or PBMCs (not recorded which). The clonotype was recovered from a human donor with low-grade glioma or glioblastoma, undergoing nonglioma brain surgery, or in good health (not recorded which). Recombination connected TRBV7-2 to TRBJ2-7; TRBD2 is perhaps the D gene, given 6 matching bases. The nucleotide sequence is TGTGCCAGCAGCTTAGTCGGGAGTAAGGACTACGAGCAGTACTTC. It is translated as CASSLVGSKDYEQYF.